A selection of T cell receptor beta chains follows, all from one sample in a study of CD8+ T cells in alopecia areata. TCRdb's copy holds only in-frame clones and misses some; the assay was immunoSEQ multiplex PCR. This sample has fewer than 250,000 clones, with approximately 56% found just once. The sequencing used CD4+ T cells sorted from blood, collected at week 4, from a patient treated with tofacitinib. The receptors here all came from a human donor with alopecia areata. The CDR3 runs from the conserved cysteine through the conserved F or W. The D gene is left open where the match is weak. The listing skips clone size in some rows; elsewhere it reads once, few, many or a size class.

J	V	size	D	DNA	CDR3
TRBJ2-2	TRBV2	-	TRBD1	TGTGCCAGCAGTAAGGACAGGGGAAGAACCGGGGAGCTGTTTTTT	CASSKDRGRTGELFF
TRBJ1-4	TRBV27	-	-	TGTGCCAGCAGTTCCCGGGGCAGGGAAAAACTGTTTTTT	CASSSRGREKLFF
TRBJ2-1	TRBV30	-	TRBD2	TGTGCCTGGACTGGTCCCTCGGGACTAGCGGGAGTCTACTCCTACAATGAGCAGTTCTTC	CAWTGPSGLAGVYSYNEQFF
TRBJ1-5	TRBV30	once	TRBD1	TGTGCCTGGAGCGAGGGACAGGCCAATCAGCCCCAGCATTTT	CAWSEGQANQPQHF
TRBJ1-5	TRBV18	-	TRBD1	TGTGCCAGCTCACCGCAGGGGGCAAAAGATGGGCCCCAGCATTTT	CASSPQGAKDGPQHF
TRBJ2-7	TRBV7-2	few	-	TGTGCCAGCAGCAAAGGGCCTAGCTCCTACGAGCAGTACTTC	CASSKGPSSYEQYF
TRBJ2-5	TRBV5-1	few	-	TGCGCCAGCAGCTTGGTGCAGGGCATGAAGACCCAGTACTTC	CASSLVQGMKTQYF
TRBJ1-5	TRBV15	-	-	TGTGCCACCAGCAGAGAAAATATAGGGGGGAATCAGCCCCAGCATTTT	CATSRENIGGNQPQHF
TRBJ1-1	TRBV30	once	-	TGTGCCTGGACGAAAATCGGAGGGACTCGTGGCACTGAAGCTTTCTTT	CAWTKIGGTRGTEAFF
TRBJ2-7	TRBV9	few	-	TGTGCCAGCAGCGTAGCGCCATCGGACTACGAGCAGTACTTC	CASSVAPSDYEQYF
TRBJ2-5	TRBV21-1	-	-	TGTGCCAGCACTCGCCAGGTCGTGGAGACCCAGTACTTC	CASTRQVVETQYF
TRBJ1-5	TRBV30	-	-	TGTGCCTGGAGCAACGGGGGCAGCAATCAGCCCCAGCATTTT	CAWSNGGSNQPQHF
TRBJ2-6	TRBV25-1	-	-	TGTGCCAGCCCGGCCCAGAAGGGTGCTGGGGCCAACGTCCTGACTTTC	CASPAQKGAGANVLTF
TRBJ2-7	TRBV7-9	-	TRBD2	TGTGCCAGCACCTGGGGGACTACGAGAGAGCAGTACTTC	CASTWGTTREQYF
TRBJ2-1	TRBV29-1	once	-	TGCAGCGTTGGCAGCAATGAGCAGTTCTTC	CSVGSNEQFF
TRBJ2-6	TRBV7-9	-	-	TGTGCCAGCAGCTCAACCGGGAGCGAATCTGGGGCCAACGTCCTGACTTTC	CASSSTGSESGANVLTF
TRBJ1-5	TRBV6-5	few	-	TGTGCCAGCACCCGGGGAGGGAATCAGCCCCAGCATTTT	CASTRGGNQPQHF
TRBJ1-5	TRBV30	once	-	TGTGCCTGGTCAAGTCCAACAAGCGCTCAGCCCCAGCATTTT	CAWSSPTSAQPQHF
TRBJ2-4	TRBV7-2	-	-	TGTGCCAGCAGCTTAGAAGGCGGGGAAAACATTCAGTACTTC	CASSLEGGENIQYF
TRBJ1-2	TRBV5-1	-	TRBD1	TGCGCCAGCAGCCTACTGACAGGGGGCGCCGGCTACACCTTC	CASSLLTGGAGYTF
TRBJ2-7	TRBV29-1	-	-	TGCAGCGTTGAAGCAGGGGTATCCTACGAGCAGTACTTC	CSVEAGVSYEQYF
TRBJ2-3	TRBV9	-	-	TGTGCCAGCAGCGTAGGGCGGCCAGGGACAGATACGCAGTATTTT	CASSVGRPGTDTQYF
TRBJ1-5	TRBV28	-	-	TGTGCCAGCACCGAAGGGAGCGGTCAGCCCCAGCATTTT	CASTEGSGQPQHF
TRBJ2-7	TRBV29-1	few	TRBD1	TGCAGCGGGCGGACAGGTCCTTTCGAGCAGTACTTC	CSGRTGPFEQYF
TRBJ1-5	TRBV29-1	-	-	TGCAGCGTTACCGGGGGGGCAGGAGGGCAGCCCCAGCATTTT	CSVTGGAGGQPQHF
TRBJ2-7	TRBV2	few	TRBD2	TGTGCCAGCAGTGGAGCGGGGATCTACGAGCAGTACTTC	CASSGAGIYEQYF
TRBJ1-2	TRBV29-1	once	TRBD1	TGCAGCGTTGATCGGACAGGGGGCTTTGGTGGCTACACCTTC	CSVDRTGGFGGYTF
TRBJ2-6	TRBV2	-	-	TGTGCCAGCAGACCTGACAGGTCTGGGGCCAACGTCCTGACTTTC	CASRPDRSGANVLTF
TRBJ1-1	TRBV9	-	-	TGTGCCAGCAGCGGTGGACAGAAGAACACTGAAGCTTTCTTT	CASSGGQKNTEAFF
TRBJ2-4	TRBV9	-	-	TGTGCCAGCAGCGTAGCCGGGAACAACATTCAGTACTTC	CASSVAGNNIQYF
TRBJ1-4	TRBV9	-	TRBD1	TGTGCCAGCAGCGCATCAGGGGGGGCTAATGAAAAACTGTTTTTT	CASSASGGANEKLFF
TRBJ1-2	TRBV25-1	-	-	TGTGCCAGCAGTGCCCCATACTATGGCTACACCTTC	CASSAPYYGYTF
TRBJ2-2	TRBV5-1	-	-	TGCGCCAGCAGCACCCGGGATAACAACACCGGGGAGCTGTTTTTT	CASSTRDNNTGELFF
TRBJ1-1	TRBV7-8	-	-	TGTGCCAGCAGCTTAGTTGGGAACACTGAAGCTTTCTTT	CASSLVGNTEAFF
TRBJ2-3	TRBV7-8	few	-	TGTGCCAGCAGACCAGGACGGGCAAACGGTGCAGATACGCAGTATTTT	CASRPGRANGADTQYF
TRBJ1-1	TRBV29-1	-	-	TGCAGCGTTGAAGTTACACTTGAAGCTTTCTTT	CSVEVTLEAFF
TRBJ2-2	TRBV7-9	-	TRBD1	TGTGCCAGCACCCAGGGGGCGAGGACCGGGGAGCTGTTTTTT	CASTQGARTGELFF
TRBJ2-1	TRBV5-1	few	-	TGCGCCAGCAGCAACGGACGGATCGAGTACAATGAGCAGTTCTTC	CASSNGRIEYNEQFF
TRBJ2-2	TRBV27	-	TRBD2	TGTGCCAGCAGTACAAGCGGGAGGGCCACCGGGGAGCTGTTTTTT	CASSTSGRATGELFF
TRBJ1-3	TRBV10-3	few	-	TGTGCCATCAGTGCGGGTTCTGGAAACACCATATATTTT	CAISAGSGNTIYF
TRBJ2-3	TRBV7-9	-	-	TGTGCCAGCAGCCCCAGGGTACGTCGGATTAAAGATACGCAGTATTTT	CASSPRVRRIKDTQYF
TRBJ2-7	TRBV29-1	few	TRBD1	TGCAGCGTCCGGGGACAGGGGGCGAGGGAGCAGTACTTC	CSVRGQGAREQYF
TRBJ2-1	TRBV19	few	TRBD2	TGTGCCAGTAAGCTAGCGGCCCAACAAGGGAGTGAGCAGTTCTTC	CASKLAAQQGSEQFF
TRBJ2-2	TRBV5-4	-	-	TGTGCCAGCAGCTCCCTGACACTAGGTGGCACCGGGGAGCTGTTTTTT	CASSSLTLGGTGELFF
TRBJ1-5	TRBV28	-	-	TGTGCCAGCAGTTTATCACAGCGACACAATCAGCCCCAGCATTTT	CASSLSQRHNQPQHF
TRBJ2-3	TRBV29-1	-	TRBD2	TGCAGCGCCTGGGGCGGGAGGTCAAAGCGGGCAGATACGCAGTATTTT	CSAWGGRSKRADTQYF
TRBJ1-2	TRBV5-6	once	TRBD1	TGTGCCAGCAGCACTCGGGACAGGGTGAGGGGCTACACCTTC	CASSTRDRVRGYTF
TRBJ2-7	TRBV5-1	-	-	TGCGCCAGCAGCCGGAGCGGGGACACGAAATACGAGCAGTACTTC	CASSRSGDTKYEQYF
TRBJ2-1	TRBV29-1	-	TRBD1	TGCAGCGTGAGGACAGGGGACAATGAGCAGTTCTTC	CSVRTGDNEQFF
TRBJ1-4	TRBV30	-	TRBD1	TGTGCCTGGTGCCGACAGGGGAATGAAAAACTGTTTTTT	CAWCRQGNEKLFF
TRBJ1-1	TRBV5-6	-	-	TGTGCCAGCAGCTTGGACCGAGACACTGAAGCTTTCTTT	CASSLDRDTEAFF
TRBJ2-1	TRBV7-9	few	TRBD2	TGTGCCAGCAGCTTTGGAGGGAGGGCCAGTGGTGAGCAGTTCTTC	CASSFGGRASGEQFF
TRBJ1-5	TRBV29-1	-	-	TGCAGCGTTGCGGTAGATTCTAGCAATCAGCCCCAGCATTTT	CSVAVDSSNQPQHF
TRBJ1-2	TRBV29-1	-	-	TGCAGCTCCCCCCTGGTCGGCTACACCTTC	CSSPLVGYTF
TRBJ2-2	TRBV7-8	-	-	TGTGCCAGCAGACTTACAGGTCCCGGGGAGCTGTTTTTT	CASRLTGPGELFF
TRBJ2-7	TRBV5-1	few	-	TGCGCCAGCAGCTTGGGTCTCGCCTCCTACGAGCAGTACTTC	CASSLGLASYEQYF
TRBJ1-6	TRBV7-9	-	-	TGTGCCAGCAGCTTAGGGGCCTCGCAGACTTTAACACCCCTCCACTTT	CASSLGASQTLTPLHF